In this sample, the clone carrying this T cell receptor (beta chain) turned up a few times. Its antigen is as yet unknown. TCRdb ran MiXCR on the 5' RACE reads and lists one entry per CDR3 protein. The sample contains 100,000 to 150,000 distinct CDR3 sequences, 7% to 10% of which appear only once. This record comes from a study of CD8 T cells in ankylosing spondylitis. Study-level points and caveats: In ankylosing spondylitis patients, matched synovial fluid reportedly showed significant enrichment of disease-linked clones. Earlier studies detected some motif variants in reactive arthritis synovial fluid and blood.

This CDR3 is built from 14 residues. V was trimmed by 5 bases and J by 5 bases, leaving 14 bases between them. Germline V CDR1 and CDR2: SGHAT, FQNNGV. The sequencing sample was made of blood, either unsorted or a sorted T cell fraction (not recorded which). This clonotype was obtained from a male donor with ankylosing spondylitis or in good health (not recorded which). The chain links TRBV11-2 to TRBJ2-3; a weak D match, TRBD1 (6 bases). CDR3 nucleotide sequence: TGTGCCAGCAGCCACAACCCAGGGGAAGATACGCAGTATTTT. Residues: CASSHNPGEDTQYF.